This TCR beta chain was sequenced during a study of blood T cell repertoires in COVID-19. Turning to the study itself: Material from acute and convalescent COVID-19 was sourced from the United States, Italy and Spain. From T cells, B-cell-depleted T cells, or PBMCs came the material, which was cDNA or gDNA.

V lost 3 bases, J lost 1 base, and 6 bases lay in between. The CDR3 loop spans 13 amino acids. Per the germline V gene, CDR1 is SGHTA and CDR2 is FQGTGA. Original analysis: Amplifying reference gene primers gave estimates of nucleated cell counts. Assay used: immunoSEQ multiplex PCR; TCRdb lists only in-frame clones, some missing. V, J and clone size are taken as reported in that table, and D and trimming were inferred from the DNA itself. In the table there are some 390,000 clones, around 87% of which are singletons. Regarding this clone: The sample has other DNA sequences that encode this CDR3 too.

Input material: peripheral blood. The sequence was obtained from a human donor in a cohort sampled during active COVID-19. The chain recombines TRBV7-3 with TRBJ1-1; weak D call: TRBD1 (6 bases). The CDR3 spells CASSLDRNTEAFF. CDR3 DNA: TGTGCCAGCAGCTTGGACAGGAACACTGAAGCTTTCTTT. The entire variable domain, with the rest obtained from reference TRBV7-3 and TRBJ1-1, is as follows: GAGVSQTPSNKVTEKGKYVELRCDPISGHTALYWYRQSLGQGPEFLIYFQGTGAADDSGLPNDRFFAVRPEGSVSTLKIQRTERGDSAVYLCASSLDRNTEAFFGQGTRLTVV.